The source of this T cell receptor beta chain is a study of cytomegalovirus exposure and HLA in healthy donors. Germline CDR1 and CDR2: SGHVS and FQNEAQ. V was shortened by 1 base and J by 1 base, with 14 bases between the two germline ends. The CDR3 consists of 16 residues. PCR used 60 Vbeta primers and 13 Jbeta primers. Data came from immunoSEQ multiplex PCR; TCRdb stores just in-frame clones and leaves some out. Found here are 100,000 or so clones, 76% of them singletons; the top ten hold approximately 12%. Study findings and constraints: Evidence from a later analysis indicated that most CMV-associated TCR beta chains looked HLA-restricted. About 87% or about 30% of the time was how often most TCR beta V segments were productive, according to an earlier analysis. Near-uniform donor sequencing depth was presumed by presence/absence analyses. Further analysis was carried out later, and it showed several of the most significant clusters appearing linked to common viral pathogens.

This clone has a single count. Its antigen is undetermined. The origin of this receptor is a woman in her forties in good health and CMV-seropositive. The source material was PBMCs. This rearrangement joins TRBV7-8 to TRBJ2-7; tentatively, D is TRBD1 (5 bases). The CDR3 bases are TGTGCCAGCAGCTTAGTGATCCCACAGGCTTCCTACGAGCAGTACTTC. Amino acids: CASSLVIPQASYEQYF.